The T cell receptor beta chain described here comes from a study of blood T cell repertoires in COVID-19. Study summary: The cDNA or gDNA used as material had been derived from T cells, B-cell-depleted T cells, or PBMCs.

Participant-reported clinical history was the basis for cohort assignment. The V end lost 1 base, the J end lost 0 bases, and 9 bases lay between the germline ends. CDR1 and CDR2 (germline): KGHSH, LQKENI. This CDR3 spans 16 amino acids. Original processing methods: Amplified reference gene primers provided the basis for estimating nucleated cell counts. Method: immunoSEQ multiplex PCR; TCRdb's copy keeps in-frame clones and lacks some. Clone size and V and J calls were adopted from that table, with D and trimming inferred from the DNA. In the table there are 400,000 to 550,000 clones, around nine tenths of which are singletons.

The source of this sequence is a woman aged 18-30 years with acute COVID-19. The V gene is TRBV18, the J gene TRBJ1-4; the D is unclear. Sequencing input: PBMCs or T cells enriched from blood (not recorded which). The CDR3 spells CASSPRRETTNEKLFF. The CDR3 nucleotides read TGTGCCAGCTCACCACGGCGGGAGACAACTAATGAAAAACTGTTTTTT.